This entry lists 9 T cell receptor beta chains sequenced from one sample in a study of blood T cell repertoires in COVID-19. The data were produced by immunoSEQ multiplex PCR, yet TCRdb's version contains in-frame clones alone and is incomplete. The sample shows fewer than 150,000 clones, more than 80% of them seen only once. Specimen: peripheral blood. The receptors shown here come from a human donor in a cohort sampled during active COVID-19.

CDR3 sequence: CATSLTGGFTGELFF. The CDR3 DNA is TGCGCCACCTCGCTCACGGGGGGCTTCACCGGGGAGCTGTTTTTT. The J gene is TRBJ2-2, the V gene TRBV5-1, with D tentatively TRBD2 (7 bases). The V gene's germline CDR1 is SGHRS and CDR2 YFSETQ. V was clipped by 9 bases and J by 4 bases, with 19 bases between them. The CDR3 runs to 15 residues.

The V call is TRBV7-2, the J call TRBJ2-1; a possible D gene is TRBD2 (6 bases). The CDR3 loop spans 17 amino acids. Germline V gene lookup returns CDR1 SGHTA and CDR2 FQGNSA. Trimming stripped 1 base from V and 1 base from J, with 14 bases between. The CDR3 nucleotides read TGTGCCAGCAGCTTAGGTCGTCGGGAGAGGTCCTACAATGAGCAGTTCTTC. Protein: CASSLGRRERSYNEQFF.

This rearrangement joins TRBV7-2 to TRBJ2-7; D unclear. Germline-derived CDR1 and CDR2 are SGHTA and FQGNSA. The V end lost 3 bases, the J end lost 7 bases, and 13 bases lay between the germline ends. The CDR3 runs to 13 residues. The CDR3 nucleotides read TGTGCCAGCAGCTTTTTAGACAAGTCTGAGCAGTACTTC. Translation: CASSFLDKSEQYF. The variable domain in full, with the rest retrieved from reference TRBV7-2 and TRBJ2-7, is GAGVSQSPSNKVTEKGKDVELRCDPISGHTALYWYRQSLGQGLEFLIYFQGNSAPDKSGLPSDRFSAERTGGSVSTLTIQRTQQEDSAVYLCASSFLDKSEQYFGPGTRLTVT.

The chain joins TRBV5-5 to TRBJ2-2; weak D call: TRBD2 (5 bases). V shed 0 bases and J shed 7 bases, with 7 bases lying between them. The CDR3 sequence is 13 residues long. The germline gives CDR1 SGHKS, CDR2 YYEKEE (reference sequence). CDR3 DNA sequence: TGTGCCAGCAGCTTGGCCCGGGGCGGGGAGCTGTTTTTT. Encoded protein: CASSLARGGELFF.

J is TRBJ2-1 and V is TRBV30; 10 bases agree with TRBD2. J gave up 7 bases and V 1 base, and 4 bases lay outside the gene matches. Germline lookup yields CDR1 GTSNPN and CDR2 SVGIG (reference sequence). The CDR3 sequence is 14 residues long. The CDR3, as DNA: TGTGCCTGGAGTGAAGCGGGAGGGCCGAATGAGCAGTTCTTC. This encodes CAWSEAGGPNEQFF.

This chain uses TRBV10-2 with TRBJ1-1; D possibly corresponds to TRBD1 (6 bases). CDR1 is WSHSY and CDR2 is SAAADI in the germline V gene. V lost 8 bases, J lost 0 bases, and 16 bases lay in between. This CDR3 has 15 amino acids. CDR3 amino acids: CASRTADLMNTEAFF. The CDR3 DNA is TGCGCCAGCCGGACAGCCGATCTTATGAACACTGAAGCTTTCTTT.

The rearrangement joins TRBV27 to TRBJ1-1, with TRBD1 as a possible D gene (5 bases). Trimming pared 3 bases from V and 5 bases from J, leaving 25 bases between. The CDR3 has 18 amino acids. In germline, CDR1 is MNHEY, CDR2 SMNVEV (reference sequence). This chain's CDR3 is CASSFLAGTYDGGTEAFF. The CDR3 bases are TGTGCCAGCAGTTTTCTCGCCGGGACTTACGATGGTGGGACTGAAGCTTTCTTT.

This rearrangement joins TRBV27 to TRBJ2-2; TRBD2 matches 8 bases. Unmatched junction bases numbered 10, after V lost 4 bases and J lost 3 bases. Germline loops: CDR1 MNHEY, CDR2 SMNVEV (reference sequence). This CDR3 comprises 17 residues. The CDR3 loop reads CASSWGVAGPYTGELFF. The CDR3 region has the DNA TGTGCCAGCAGTTGGGGCGTAGCGGGACCTTACACCGGGGAGCTGTTTTTT.

The CDR3 region has the DNA TGTGCCAGCAGTGTTGACAGGGCTCTCACAGATACGCAGTATTTT. This encodes CASSVDRALTDTQYF. The rearrangement joins TRBV2 to TRBJ2-3, with 7 bases aligning to TRBD1. The trim removed 4 bases at V and 2 bases at J, leaving 6 bases unmatched. The length of the CDR3 is 15 residues. Germline V gene sequence: CDR1 SNHLY, CDR2 FYNNEI.